The source of this T cell receptor (beta chain) is a study of vaccination effects on CD4 cells after COVID-19. Study-wide results and caveats: Both infection-induced and vaccine-induced clones contracted markedly at late post-vaccination timepoints.

Repertoires were generated with immunoSEQ multiplex PCR, while TCRdb's copy carries only in-frame clones and drops some. The sample has under 40,000 clones; almost 85% are singletons. V lost 4 bases and J lost 0, with 12 bases in between. This CDR3 is 15 amino acids long. In germline, CDR1 is SGHRS, CDR2 YFSETQ. Worth noting for this clone: Its antigen is unknown.

Within the ViraFEST assay, antigen-specific CD4+ T cells underwent expansion with viral peptide pools prior to sequencing. Cultured cells yielded isolated CD4+ T cells after 10 days. Participants were vaccinated with two doses of either the BNT162b2 or mRNA-1273 vaccine. Having tested negative for nucleocapsid antibodies, the vaccine recipients showed no prior SARS-CoV-2 infection. Wells each received 1.5 million to 2.5 million PBMC, cultured with 9 to 10 IU/ml IL-2 and roughly 10 ug/ml peptides. A half-volume exchange with IL-2 medium occurred on days 3 and 7. The receptor was isolated from a human donor who received a COVID-19 vaccine. Some clones in this sample may be carry-over from other donors' samples. The J gene is TRBJ2-3, the V gene TRBV5-1; the D gene is possibly TRBD1 (5 bases). Sequences were derived from CD4+ T cells from PBMCs cultured with HCoV-NL63 spike peptides, sampled after COVID-19 vaccination. The CDR3 spells CASSAGWVSTDTQYF. CDR3 DNA sequence: TGCGCCAGCAGCGCAGGGTGGGTTAGCACAGATACGCAGTATTTT.